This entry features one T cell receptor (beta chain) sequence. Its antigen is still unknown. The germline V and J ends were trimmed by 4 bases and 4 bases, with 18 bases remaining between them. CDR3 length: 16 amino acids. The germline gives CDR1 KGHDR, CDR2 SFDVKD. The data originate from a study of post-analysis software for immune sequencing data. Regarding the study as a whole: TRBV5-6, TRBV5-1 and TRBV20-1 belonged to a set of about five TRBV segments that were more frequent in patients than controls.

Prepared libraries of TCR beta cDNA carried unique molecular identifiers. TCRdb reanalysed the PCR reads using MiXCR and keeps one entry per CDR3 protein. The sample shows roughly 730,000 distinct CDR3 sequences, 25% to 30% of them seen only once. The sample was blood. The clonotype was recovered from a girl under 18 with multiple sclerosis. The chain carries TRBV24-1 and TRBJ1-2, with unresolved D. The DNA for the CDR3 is TGTGCCACCAGTGACCCATCGGCAGGTCTCGGCTATGGCTACACCTTC. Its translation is CATSDPSAGLGYGYTF.